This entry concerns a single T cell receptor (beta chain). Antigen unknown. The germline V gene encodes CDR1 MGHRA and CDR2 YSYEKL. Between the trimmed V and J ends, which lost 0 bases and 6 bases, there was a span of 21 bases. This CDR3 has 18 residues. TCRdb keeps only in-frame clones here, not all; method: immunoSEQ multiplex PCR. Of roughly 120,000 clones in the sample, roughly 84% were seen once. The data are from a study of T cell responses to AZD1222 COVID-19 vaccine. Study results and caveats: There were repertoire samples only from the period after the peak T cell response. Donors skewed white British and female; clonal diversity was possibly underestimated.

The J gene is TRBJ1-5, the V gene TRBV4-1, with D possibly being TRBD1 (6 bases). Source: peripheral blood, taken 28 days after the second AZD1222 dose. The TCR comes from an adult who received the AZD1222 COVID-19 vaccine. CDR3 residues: CASSQEGGAGQLSQPQHF. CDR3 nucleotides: TGCGCCAGCAGCCAAGAGGGGGGGGCAGGGCAGTTGAGTCAGCCCCAGCATTTT.